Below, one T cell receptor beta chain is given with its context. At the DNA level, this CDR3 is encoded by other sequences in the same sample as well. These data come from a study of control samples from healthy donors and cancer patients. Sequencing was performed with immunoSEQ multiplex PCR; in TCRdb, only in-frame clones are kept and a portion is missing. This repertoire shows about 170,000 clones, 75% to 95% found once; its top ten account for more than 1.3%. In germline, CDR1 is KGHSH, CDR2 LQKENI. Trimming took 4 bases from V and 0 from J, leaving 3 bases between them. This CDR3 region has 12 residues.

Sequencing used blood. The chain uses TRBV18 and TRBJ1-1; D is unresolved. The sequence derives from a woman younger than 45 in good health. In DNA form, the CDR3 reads TGTGCCAGCTCACAAATGAACACTGAAGCTTTCTTT. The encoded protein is CASSQMNTEAFF.